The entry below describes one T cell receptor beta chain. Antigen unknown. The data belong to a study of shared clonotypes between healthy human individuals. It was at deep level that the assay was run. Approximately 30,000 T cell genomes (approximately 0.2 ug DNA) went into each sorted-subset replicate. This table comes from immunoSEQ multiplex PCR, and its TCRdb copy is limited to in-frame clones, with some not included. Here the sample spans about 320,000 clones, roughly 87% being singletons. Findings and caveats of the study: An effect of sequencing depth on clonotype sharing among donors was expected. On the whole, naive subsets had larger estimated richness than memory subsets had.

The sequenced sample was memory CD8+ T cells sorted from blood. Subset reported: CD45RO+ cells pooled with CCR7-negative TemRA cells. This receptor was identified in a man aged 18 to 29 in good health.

The CDR3 protein is CASGTSEPGLASYEQYF. The CDR3, as DNA: TGTGCTAGTGGTACCTCCGAACCGGGACTAGCGAGCTACGAGCAGTACTTC. V usage is TRBV12-5 and J usage is TRBJ2-7; 10 bases fit TRBD2. The CDR3 has 17 residues. V trimming: 5 bases; J trimming: 3 bases; junction bases outside the gene matches: 13. The V gene's germline CDR1 is LGHNT and CDR2 FRNRAP.